The 4 T cell receptor beta chains below come from one sample, sequenced in a study of breast tumors, draining lymph nodes, adjacent tissues. In TCRdb, the multiplex PCR reads were re-called with MiXCR into one record per CDR3 protein. In the table there are approximately 150,000 distinct CDR3 sequences, about 33% of which are singletons. Samples came from axillary lymph nodes draining the breast cancer. Material for sequencing was axillary lymph node tissue. Receptors were obtained from a female donor with breast cancer. Some clones in this sample may be carry-over from other donors' samples.

As for this clonotype: This CDR3 is missing its conserved last phenylalanine or tryptophan, likely due to a read error. The V and J genes are TRBV2 and TRBJ1-1, with 7 bases lining up with TRBD1. V lost 5 bases and J lost 1; bases outside the gene matches: 7. The CDR3 has 15 residues. Germline V CDR1 and CDR2: SNHLY, FYNNEI. CDR3 coding DNA: TGTGCCAGCAGTCAAACAGGGGCGGCGAACACTGAAGCTTTCCTT. It yields the protein CASSQTGAANTEAFL.

The V gene is TRBV2, the J gene TRBJ1-5, with 12 bases aligning to TRBD1. Germline loops: CDR1 SNHLY, CDR2 FYNNEI. The V and J ends lost 7 bases and 0 bases, in that order; junction bases with no gene match: 10. The CDR3 is 18 residues long. CDR3 amino acids: CASIQTGTGGNSNQPQHF. The CDR3 coding sequence is TGTGCCAGCATCCAAACCGGGACAGGGGGCAATAGCAATCAGCCCCAGCATTTT. The variable domain in full, completed from reference TRBV2 and TRBJ1-5, reads EPEVTQTPSHQVTQMGQEVILRCVPISNHLYFYWYRQILGQKVEFLVSFYNNEISEKSEIFDDQFSVERPDGSNFTLKIRSTKLEDSAMYFCASIQTGTGGNSNQPQHFGDGTRLSIL.

The genes are TRBV7-6 and TRBJ1-1, with D unresolved. Germline V gene sequence: CDR1 SGHVS, CDR2 FNYEAQ. The CDR3 is made up of 13 amino acids. The germline V and J ends were trimmed by 4 bases and 0 bases, with 6 bases remaining between them. The CDR3 reads CASSSAMNTEAFF. The CDR3 region has the DNA TGTGCCAGCAGCTCAGCGATGAACACTGAAGCTTTCTTT.

This clonotype appeared a few times. Since a much larger clone is just one base distant, this may be a read error. V usage is TRBV20-1 and J usage is TRBJ1-2, with unresolved D. The CDR3 runs to 15 residues. Trimming shortened V by 1 base and J by 4 bases, and 16 bases separated the two germline ends. CDR1 and CDR2 from the germline V gene are DFQATT and SNEGSKA (reference sequence). The CDR3 region is CSARVPGIPTYGYTF. CDR3 in DNA: TGCAGTGCTAGAGTTCCAGGAATTCCTACCTATGGCTACACCTTC.